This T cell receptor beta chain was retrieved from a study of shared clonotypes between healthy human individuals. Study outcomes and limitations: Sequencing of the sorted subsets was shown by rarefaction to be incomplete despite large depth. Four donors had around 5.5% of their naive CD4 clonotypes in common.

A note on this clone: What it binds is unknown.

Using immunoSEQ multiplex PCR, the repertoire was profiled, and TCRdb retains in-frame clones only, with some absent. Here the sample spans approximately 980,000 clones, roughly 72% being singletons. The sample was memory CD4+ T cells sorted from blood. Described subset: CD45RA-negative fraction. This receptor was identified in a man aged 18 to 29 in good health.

The CDR3 is CASSSSPPGLPDYGYTF. Written as DNA, the CDR3 is TGCGCCAGCAGCTCATCTCCTCCCGGGCTCCCGGACTATGGCTACACCTTC. The rearrangement joins TRBV4-1 to TRBJ1-2; no firm D call. The V and J ends lost 5 bases and 3 bases respectively, with 22 bases between them. This CDR3 region has 17 residues. CDR1 and CDR2 from the germline V gene are MGHRA and YSYEKL.